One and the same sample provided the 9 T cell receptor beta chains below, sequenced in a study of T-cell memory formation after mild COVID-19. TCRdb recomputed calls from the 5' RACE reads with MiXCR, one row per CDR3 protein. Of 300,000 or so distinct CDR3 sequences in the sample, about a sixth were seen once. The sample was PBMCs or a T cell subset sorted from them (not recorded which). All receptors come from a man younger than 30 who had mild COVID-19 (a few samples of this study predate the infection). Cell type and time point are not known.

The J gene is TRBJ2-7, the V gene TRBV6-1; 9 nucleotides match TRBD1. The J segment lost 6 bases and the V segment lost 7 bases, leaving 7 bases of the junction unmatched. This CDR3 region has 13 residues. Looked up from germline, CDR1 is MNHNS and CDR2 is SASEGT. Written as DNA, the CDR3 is TGTGCCAGCACCCCTACAGGGGGCGCCGAGCAGTACTTC. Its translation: CASTPTGGAEQYF.

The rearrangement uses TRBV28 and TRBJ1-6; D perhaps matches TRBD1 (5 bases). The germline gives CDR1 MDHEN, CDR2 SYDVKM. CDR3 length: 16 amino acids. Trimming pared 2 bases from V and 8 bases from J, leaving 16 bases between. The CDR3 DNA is TGTGCCAGCAGTTTAGAAGATGGGGGGTTGTATTCACCCCTCCACTTT. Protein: CASSLEDGGLYSPLHF. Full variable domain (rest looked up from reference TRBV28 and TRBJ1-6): DVKVTQSSRYLVKRTGEKVFLECVQDMDHENMFWYRQDPGLGLRLIYFSYDVKMKEKGDIPEGYSVSREKKERFSLILESASTNQTSMYLCASSLEDGGLYSPLHFGNGTRLTVT.

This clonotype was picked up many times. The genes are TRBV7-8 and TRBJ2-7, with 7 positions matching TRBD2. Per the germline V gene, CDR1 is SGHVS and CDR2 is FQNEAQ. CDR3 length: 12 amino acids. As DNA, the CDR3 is TGTGCCAGCAGCCTAGCGGCAAACGAGCAGTACGTC. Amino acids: CASSLAANEQYV.

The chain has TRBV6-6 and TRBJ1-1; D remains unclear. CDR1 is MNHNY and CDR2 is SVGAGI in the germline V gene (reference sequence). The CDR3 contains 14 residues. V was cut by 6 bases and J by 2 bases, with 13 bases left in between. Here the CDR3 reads CASRGSGSNTEAFF. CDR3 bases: TGTGCCAGCAGGGGGTCGGGCTCAAACACTGAAGCTTTCTTT.

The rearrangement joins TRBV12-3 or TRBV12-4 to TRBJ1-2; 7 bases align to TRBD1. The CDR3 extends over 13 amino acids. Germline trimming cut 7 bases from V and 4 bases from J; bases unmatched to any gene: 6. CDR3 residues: CASTAGGAYGYTF. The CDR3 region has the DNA TGTGCCAGCACCGCAGGGGGGGCCTATGGCTACACCTTC.

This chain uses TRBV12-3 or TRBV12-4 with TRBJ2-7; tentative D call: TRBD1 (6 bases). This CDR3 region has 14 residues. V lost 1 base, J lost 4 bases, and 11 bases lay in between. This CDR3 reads CASSLGQGNYEQYV. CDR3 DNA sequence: TGTGCCAGCAGTTTAGGGCAGGGGAATTACGAGCAGTACGTC.

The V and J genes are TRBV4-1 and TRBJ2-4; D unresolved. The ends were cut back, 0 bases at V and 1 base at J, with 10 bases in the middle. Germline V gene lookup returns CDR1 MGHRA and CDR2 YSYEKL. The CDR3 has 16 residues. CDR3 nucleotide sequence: TGCGCCAGCAGCCAAGATTGGCCGCTGGCCAAAAACATTCAGTACTTC. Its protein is CASSQDWPLAKNIQYF.

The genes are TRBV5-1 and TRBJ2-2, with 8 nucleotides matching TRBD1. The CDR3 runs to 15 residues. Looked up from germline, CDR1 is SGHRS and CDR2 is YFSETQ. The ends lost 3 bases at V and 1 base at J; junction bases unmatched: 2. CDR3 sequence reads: CASSWTGKNTGELFF. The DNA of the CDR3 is TGCGCCAGCAGCTGGACAGGGAAGAACACCGGGGAGCTGTTTTTT. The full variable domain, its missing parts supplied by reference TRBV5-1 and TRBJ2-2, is KAGVTQTPRYLIKTRGQQVTLSCSPISGHRSVSWYQQTPGQGLQFLFEYFSETQRNKGNFPGRFSGRQFSNSRSEMNVSTLELGDSALYLCASSWTGKNTGELFFGEGSRLTVL.

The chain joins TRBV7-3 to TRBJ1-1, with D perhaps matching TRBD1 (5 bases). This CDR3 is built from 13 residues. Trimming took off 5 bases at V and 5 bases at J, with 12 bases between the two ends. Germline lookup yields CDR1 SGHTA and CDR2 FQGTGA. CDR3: CASSPGVRTEAFF. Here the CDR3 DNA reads TGTGCCAGCAGCCCGGGGGTTCGAACTGAAGCTTTCTTT.